Listed below are T cell receptor beta chains from one sample, sequenced in a study of blood T cell repertoires in COVID-19. Repertoires were generated with immunoSEQ multiplex PCR, while TCRdb's copy carries only in-frame clones and drops some. The data show under 200,000 clones, 70% to 90% seen once. The source material was peripheral blood. The receptor set was obtained from an elderly woman with acute or convalescent COVID-19. The CDR3 runs from the conserved cysteine through the conserved F or W. Fields, in order: clone size, D gene, V gene, J gene, CDR3 protein, CDR3 DNA. The D gene is left open where the match is weak. Not all rows give a size; the values are once, few, many and, for expanded clones, a class.

NA	TRBD2	TRBV5-4	TRBJ2-3	CASSLGAGGPADTQYF	TGTGCCAGCAGCTTGGGCGCGGGGGGGCCAGCAGATACGCAGTATTTT
NA	TRBD2	TRBV5-1	TRBJ2-1	CASSGSGGAYNEQFF	TGCGCCAGCAGCGGTAGCGGGGGAGCCTACAATGAGCAGTTCTTC
NA	TRBD1	TRBV4-3	TRBJ1-5	CASSQDPGQGGNQPQHF	TGCGCCAGCAGCCAAGACCCGGGACAGGGTGGCAATCAGCCCCAGCATTTT
NA	NA	TRBV10-1	TRBJ1-1	CASSGSSSEAFF	TGCGCCAGCAGTGGAAGTTCCAGTGAAGCTTTCTTT
NA	NA	TRBV25-1	TRBJ1-1	CASKGGGRNTEAFF	TGTGCCAGCAAGGGGGGGGGAAGGAACACTGAAGCTTTCTTT
NA	NA	TRBV11-2	TRBJ2-7	CASSSRGASGFYEQYF	TGTGCCAGCAGCTCCAGGGGGGCTAGCGGGTTTTACGAGCAGTACTTC
few	NA	TRBV19	TRBJ1-3	CASSIDPSLVGNTIYF	TGTGCCAGTAGTATCGATCCGTCACTGGTTGGAAACACCATATATTTT
NA	TRBD1	TRBV4-1	TRBJ1-1	CASRLGQGATEAFF	TGCGCCAGCAGACTGGGACAGGGGGCGACTGAAGCTTTCTTT
NA	NA	TRBV11-2	TRBJ2-5	CASSLNTAGRETQYF	TGTGCCAGCAGCTTAAATACGGCGGGGCGGGAGACCCAGTACTTC
NA	TRBD2	TRBV19	TRBJ2-7	CASSMTLAGGLSYEQYF	TGTGCCAGTAGTATGACACTAGCGGGGGGGCTCTCCTACGAGCAGTACTTC
NA	NA	TRBV4-1	TRBJ2-2	CASSQGGGRGGELFF	TGCGCCAGCAGCCAAGGGGGGGGCCGTGGAGGGGAGCTGTTTTTT
NA	NA	TRBV5-1	TRBJ2-3	CASREQTSTDTQYF	TGCGCCAGCAGGGAGCAGACTAGCACAGATACGCAGTATTTT
NA	NA	TRBV5-1	TRBJ1-1	CASSLEGGLNTEAFF	TGCGCCAGCAGCTTAGAGGGCGGTCTGAACACTGAAGCTTTCTTT
NA	TRBD1	TRBV12-3/TRBV12-4	TRBJ1-2	CASRPQGAHGYTF	TGTGCCAGCAGACCTCAGGGGGCGCATGGCTACACCTTC
once	NA	TRBV4-1	TRBJ2-5	CASSQDFLAPYQETQYF	TGCGCCAGCAGCCAAGATTTCCTAGCCCCGTACCAAGAGACCCAGTACTTC
NA	NA	TRBV6-1	TRBJ2-7	CASSESDEQYF	TGTGCCAGCAGTGAGAGTGACGAGCAGTACTTC
NA	TRBD1	TRBV5-1	TRBJ1-2	CASSWGTGMGYGYTF	TGCGCCAGCAGCTGGGGGACAGGTATGGGCTATGGCTACACCTTC
NA	NA	TRBV11-2	TRBJ2-7	CASRRQATYEQYF	TGTGCCAGCAGAAGACAGGCGACCTACGAGCAGTACTTC
NA	TRBD2	TRBV13	TRBJ2-7	CASSLSGRALSEQYF	TGTGCCAGCAGCCTTAGCGGGAGGGCCTTAAGCGAGCAGTACTTC
NA	NA	TRBV12-3/TRBV12-4	TRBJ1-2	CASRGRGWRYTF	TGTGCCAGCAGAGGCAGGGGCTGGCGCTACACCTTC
NA	NA	TRBV27	TRBJ1-4	CASSLEGRNEKLFF	TGTGCCAGCAGTTTGGAAGGGAGAAATGAAAAACTGTTTTTT
NA	NA	TRBV10-3	TRBJ1-1	CAISESAQRAFF	TGTGCCATCAGTGAGTCGGCTCAGAGGGCTTTCTTT
NA	TRBD1	TRBV27	TRBJ2-7	CASSWTGRTYEQYF	TGTGCCAGCAGTTGGACAGGGAGAACCTACGAGCAGTACTTC
NA	NA	TRBV3-1/TRBV3-2	TRBJ1-2	CASSQAGRTIGYTF	TGTGCCAGCAGCCAAGCAGGACGGACTATCGGCTACACCTTC
NA	TRBD2	TRBV3-1/TRBV3-2	TRBJ2-2	CASSPPPSGAGELFF	TGTGCCAGCAGCCCACCCCCAAGCGGGGCCGGGGAGCTGTTTTTT
NA	NA	TRBV30	TRBJ2-5	CAWSVRGITKETQYF	TGTGCCTGGAGTGTACGGGGGATTACCAAAGAGACCCAGTACTTC
few	TRBD1	TRBV7-2	TRBJ1-1	CASSNDRGDGTEAFF	TGTGCCAGCAGCAACGACAGGGGAGATGGGACTGAAGCTTTCTTT
NA	NA	TRBV10-1	TRBJ2-3	CASSESITDTQYF	TGCGCCAGCAGTGAGTCTATTACAGATACGCAGTATTTT
NA	NA	TRBV30	TRBJ2-4	CAWSVESFGPSSIQYF	TGTGCCTGGAGTGTGGAGTCGTTTGGCCCGTCCAGCATTCAGTACTTC
NA	TRBD2	TRBV7-9	TRBJ2-7	CASSSSGRNEQYF	TGTGCCAGCAGCTCTAGCGGGAGGAACGAGCAGTACTTC
NA	TRBD2	TRBV14	TRBJ2-1	CASSQVAGGYNEQFF	TGTGCCAGCAGCCAAGTAGCGGGGGGGTACAATGAGCAGTTCTTC
once	NA	TRBV7-2	TRBJ2-3	CASSFTPSDTQYF	TGTGCCAGCAGCTTCACACCTTCAGATACGCAGTATTTT
NA	NA	TRBV12-3/TRBV12-4	TRBJ1-5	CASSFGDNQPQHF	TGTGCCAGCAGTTTTGGAGACAATCAGCCCCAGCATTTT
NA	NA	TRBV1	TRBJ2-7	CTSSQEGTTSSYEQYF	TGCACCAGCAGCCAAGAAGGGACTACATCCTCCTACGAGCAGTACTTC
once	NA	TRBV21-1	TRBJ1-2	CASSSSPGQGHYGYTF	TGTGCCAGCAGCTCCTCCCCCGGACAGGGCCACTATGGCTACACCTTC
NA	NA	TRBV21-1	TRBJ2-7	CASSSCGLHEQYF	TGTGCCAGCAGCTCCTGTGGGCTCCACGAGCAGTACTTC
NA	TRBD1	TRBV5-5	TRBJ1-5	CASSHIGTVPQPQHF	TGTGCCAGCAGTCATATCGGGACAGTCCCTCAGCCCCAGCATTTT
NA	TRBD2	TRBV10-3	TRBJ2-5	CAISGLAGALGETQYF	TGTGCCATCAGCGGACTAGCGGGAGCTTTAGGAGAGACCCAGTACTTC
NA	NA	TRBV7-9	TRBJ1-2	CASRPGGAYYGYTF	TGTGCCAGCAGGCCGGGAGGGGCCTACTATGGCTACACCTTC
NA	TRBD1	TRBV5-6	TRBJ1-3	CASSYPGTGWANTIYF	TGTGCCAGCAGCTACCCCGGGACAGGGTGGGCGAACACCATATATTTT
NA	NA	TRBV24-1	TRBJ2-2	CATSDEARKAGELFF	TGTGCCACCAGTGATGAGGCGCGGAAGGCCGGGGAGCTGTTTTTT
NA	TRBD1	TRBV6-2/TRBV6-3	TRBJ2-7	CASSRRGRHEQYF	TGTGCCAGCAGTCGCAGGGGGCGCCACGAGCAGTACTTC
NA	NA	TRBV4-3	TRBJ1-5	CASSQGLEEWFQPQHF	TGCGCCAGCAGCCAAGGACTTGAGGAATGGTTTCAGCCCCAGCATTTT
NA	NA	TRBV5-4	TRBJ2-3	CASSRRDTLTDTQYF	TGTGCCAGCAGCCGTCGCGACACCCTCACAGATACGCAGTATTTT
NA	TRBD1	TRBV6-6	TRBJ1-6	CASRRSGTGRDSPLHF	TGTGCCAGCAGACGATCCGGGACAGGGCGTGATTCACCCCTCCACTTT
NA	NA	TRBV5-1	TRBJ2-2	CASSSLRAGRGELFF	TGCGCCAGCAGCTCCCTCAGGGCAGGGAGGGGGGAGCTGTTTTTT
NA	TRBD2	TRBV7-2	TRBJ2-7	CASSSAGGGYEQYF	TGTGCCAGCAGCTCTGCGGGGGGGGGTTACGAGCAGTACTTC
NA	TRBD1	TRBV9	TRBJ1-3	CASSLRTGVGNTIYF	TGTGCCAGCAGCCTTCGGACAGGGGTAGGAAACACCATATATTTT
NA	NA	TRBV11-2	TRBJ2-5	CASSLATSGETQYF	TGTGCCAGCAGCTTAGCTACCTCAGGAGAGACCCAGTACTTC
NA	NA	TRBV20-1	TRBJ2-7	CSASFRPRGARLSSYEQYF	TGCAGTGCTAGTTTTAGGCCCAGGGGAGCCAGACTCTCTTCCTACGAGCAGTACTTC
NA	NA	TRBV3-1/TRBV3-2	TRBJ1-1	CASSPQTGAEAFF	TGTGCCAGCAGCCCCCAGACGGGGGCTGAAGCTTTCTTT
NA	TRBD2	TRBV9	TRBJ2-7	CASSDGGGGPTYEQYF	TGTGCCAGCAGCGACGGAGGCGGGGGGCCTACCTACGAGCAGTACTTC
NA	TRBD1	TRBV24-1	TRBJ2-3	CATSDGPGQGMDTQYF	TGTGCCACCAGTGACGGCCCGGGACAGGGGATGGATACGCAGTATTTT
NA	TRBD2	TRBV5-4	TRBJ2-3	CASSLDGGSTDTQYF	TGTGCCAGCAGCTTGGACGGGGGGTCCACAGATACGCAGTATTTT
NA	NA	TRBV6-4	TRBJ1-1	CASRYREEGTEAFF	TGTGCCAGCAGGTACAGGGAAGAGGGCACTGAAGCTTTCTTT